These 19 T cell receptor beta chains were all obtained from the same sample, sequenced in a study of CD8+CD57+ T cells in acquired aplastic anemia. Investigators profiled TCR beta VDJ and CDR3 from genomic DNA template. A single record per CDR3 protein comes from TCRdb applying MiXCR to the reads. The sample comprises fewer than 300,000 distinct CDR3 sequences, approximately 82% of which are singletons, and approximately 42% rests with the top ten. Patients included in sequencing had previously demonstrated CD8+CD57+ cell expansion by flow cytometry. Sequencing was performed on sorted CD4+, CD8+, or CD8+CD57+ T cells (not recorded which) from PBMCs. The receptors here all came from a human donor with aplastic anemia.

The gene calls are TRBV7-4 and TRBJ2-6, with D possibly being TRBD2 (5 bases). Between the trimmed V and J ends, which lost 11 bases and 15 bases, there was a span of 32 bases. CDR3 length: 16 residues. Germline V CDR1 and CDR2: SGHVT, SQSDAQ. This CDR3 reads CAYEVAPYQETNYLTF. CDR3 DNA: TGTGCCTACGAGGTAGCGCCGTACCAAGAGACCAACTACCTGACTTTC. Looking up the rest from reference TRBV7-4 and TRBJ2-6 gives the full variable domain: GAGVSQSPRYKVAKRGRDVALRCDSISGHVTLYWYRQTLGQGSEVLTYSQSDAQRDKSGRPSGRFSAERPERSVSTLKIQRTEQGDSAVYLCAYEVAPYQETNYLTFGAGSRLTVL.

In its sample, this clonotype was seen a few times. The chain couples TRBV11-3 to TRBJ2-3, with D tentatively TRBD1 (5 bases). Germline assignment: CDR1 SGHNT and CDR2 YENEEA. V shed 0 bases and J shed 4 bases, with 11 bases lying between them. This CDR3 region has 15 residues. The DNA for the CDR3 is TGTGCCAGCAGCTTAGATCTGACAGCCGCAGATACGCAGTATTTT. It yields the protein CASSLDLTAADTQYF.

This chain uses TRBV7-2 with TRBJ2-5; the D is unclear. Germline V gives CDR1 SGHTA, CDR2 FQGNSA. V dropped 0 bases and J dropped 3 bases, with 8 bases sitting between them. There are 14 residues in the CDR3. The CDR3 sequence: CASSLASQKETQYF. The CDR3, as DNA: TGTGCCAGCAGCTTAGCTAGCCAGAAAGAGACCCAGTACTTC.

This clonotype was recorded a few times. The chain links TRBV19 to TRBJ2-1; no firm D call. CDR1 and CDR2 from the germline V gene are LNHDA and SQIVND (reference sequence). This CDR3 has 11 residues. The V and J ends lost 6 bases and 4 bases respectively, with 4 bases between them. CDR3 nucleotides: TGTGCCAGTAGGTCTTACAATGAGCAGTTCTTC. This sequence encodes CASRSYNEQFF.

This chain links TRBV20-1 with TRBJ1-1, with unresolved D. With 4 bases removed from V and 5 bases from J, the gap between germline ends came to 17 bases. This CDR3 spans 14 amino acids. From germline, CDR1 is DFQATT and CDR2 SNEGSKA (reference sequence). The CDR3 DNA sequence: TGCAGTGCTATAATGGGCAGAGCCATGACTGAAGCTTTCTTT. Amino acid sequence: CSAIMGRAMTEAFF.

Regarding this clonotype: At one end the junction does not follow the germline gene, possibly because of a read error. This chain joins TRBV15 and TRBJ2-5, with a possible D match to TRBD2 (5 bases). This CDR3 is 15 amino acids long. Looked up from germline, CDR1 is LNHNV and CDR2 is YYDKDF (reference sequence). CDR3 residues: CASSLSVAGGDTQYF. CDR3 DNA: TGTGCCAGCAGCTTAAGTGTCGCGGGCGGAGACACGCAGTACTTC.

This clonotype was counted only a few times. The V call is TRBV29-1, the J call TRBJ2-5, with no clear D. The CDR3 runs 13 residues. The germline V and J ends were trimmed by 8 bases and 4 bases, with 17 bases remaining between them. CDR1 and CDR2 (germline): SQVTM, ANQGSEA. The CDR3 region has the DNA TGCAGCTTCACCGGACGGGTCGGAGAGACCCAGTACTTC. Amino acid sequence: CSFTGRVGETQYF.

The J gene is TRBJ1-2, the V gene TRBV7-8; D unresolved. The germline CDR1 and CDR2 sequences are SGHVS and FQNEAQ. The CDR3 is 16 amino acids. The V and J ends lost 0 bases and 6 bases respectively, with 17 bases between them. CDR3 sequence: CASSLAGGPVTHGYTF. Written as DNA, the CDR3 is TGTGCCAGCAGCTTAGCGGGAGGTCCCGTCACGCATGGCTACACCTTC.

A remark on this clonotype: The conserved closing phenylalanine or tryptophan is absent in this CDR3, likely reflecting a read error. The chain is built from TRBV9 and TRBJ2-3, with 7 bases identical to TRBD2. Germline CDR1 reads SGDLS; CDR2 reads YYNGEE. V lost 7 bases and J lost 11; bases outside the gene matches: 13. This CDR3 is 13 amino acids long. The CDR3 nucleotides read TGTGCCAGCGGGGACGGGGGGAAAGATCAGCAGTATGTT. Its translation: CASGDGGKDQQYV.

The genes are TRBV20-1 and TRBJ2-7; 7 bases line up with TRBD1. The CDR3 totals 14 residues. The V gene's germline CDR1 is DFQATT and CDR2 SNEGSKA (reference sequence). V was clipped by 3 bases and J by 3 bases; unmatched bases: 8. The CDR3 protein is CSARDPGQVYEQYF. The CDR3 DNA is TGCAGTGCTAGGGATCCTGGACAGGTCTACGAGCAGTACTTC.

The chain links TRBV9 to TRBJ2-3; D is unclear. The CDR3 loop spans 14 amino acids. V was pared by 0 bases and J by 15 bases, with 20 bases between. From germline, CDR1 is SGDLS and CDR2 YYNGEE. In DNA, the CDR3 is TGTGCCAGCAGCGTAGCGTCAGATCCGCATACGCTTTATTTT. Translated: CASSVASDPHTLYF.

DNA for the CDR3: TGTGCCAGCAGCCGCAGTCCTTCCTACAATGAGCAGTTCTTC. It yields the protein CASSRSPSYNEQFF. This chain uses TRBV7-3 with TRBJ2-1; D gene unclear. Germline V gene lookup returns CDR1 SGHTA and CDR2 FQGTGA. The CDR3 runs to 14 residues. V was shortened by 5 bases and J by 1 base, with 9 bases between the two germline ends.

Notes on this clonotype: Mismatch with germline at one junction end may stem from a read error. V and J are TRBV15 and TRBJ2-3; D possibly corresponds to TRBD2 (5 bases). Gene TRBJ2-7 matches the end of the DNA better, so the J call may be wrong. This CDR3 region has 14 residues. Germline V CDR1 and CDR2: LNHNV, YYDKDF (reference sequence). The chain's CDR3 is CASSRARGPDTQYF. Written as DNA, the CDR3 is TGTGCCAGCAGCAGAGCCAGAGGGCCCGATACGCAGTACTTC.

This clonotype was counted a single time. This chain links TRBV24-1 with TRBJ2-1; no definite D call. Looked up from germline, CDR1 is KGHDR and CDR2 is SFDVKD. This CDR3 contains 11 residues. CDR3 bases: TGTGCAACCGAGGCATACAATGAGCAGTTCTTC. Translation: CATEAYNEQFF.

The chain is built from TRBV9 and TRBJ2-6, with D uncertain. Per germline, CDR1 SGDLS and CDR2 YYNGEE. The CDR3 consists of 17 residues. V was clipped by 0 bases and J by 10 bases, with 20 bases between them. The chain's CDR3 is CASSVGSDTSGFNVLTF. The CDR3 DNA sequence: TGTGCCAGCAGCGTAGGGTCAGATACGTCGGGTTTTAACGTCCTGACTTTC.

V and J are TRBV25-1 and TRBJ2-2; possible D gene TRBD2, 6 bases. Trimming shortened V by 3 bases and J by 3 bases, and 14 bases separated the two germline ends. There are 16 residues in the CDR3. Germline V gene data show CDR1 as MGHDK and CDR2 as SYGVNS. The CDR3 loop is CASSDMVTSDTGELFF. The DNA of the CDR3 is TGTGCCAGCAGTGACATGGTGACTAGTGACACCGGGGAGCTGTTTTTT.

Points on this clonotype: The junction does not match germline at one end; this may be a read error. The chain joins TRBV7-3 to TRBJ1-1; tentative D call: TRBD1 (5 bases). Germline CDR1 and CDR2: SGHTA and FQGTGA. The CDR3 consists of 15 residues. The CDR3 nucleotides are TGTGCCAGCACAACACAGGCCAAGGGAGAGACACAAGCATTCTTT. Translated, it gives CASTTQAKGETQAFF.

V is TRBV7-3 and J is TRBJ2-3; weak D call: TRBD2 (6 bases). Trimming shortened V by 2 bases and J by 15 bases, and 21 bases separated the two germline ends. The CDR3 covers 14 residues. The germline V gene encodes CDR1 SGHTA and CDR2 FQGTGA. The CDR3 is CASSLAGIHDQYYF. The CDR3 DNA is TGTGCCAGCAGCTTAGCGGGGATCCATGATCAGTACTATTTT.

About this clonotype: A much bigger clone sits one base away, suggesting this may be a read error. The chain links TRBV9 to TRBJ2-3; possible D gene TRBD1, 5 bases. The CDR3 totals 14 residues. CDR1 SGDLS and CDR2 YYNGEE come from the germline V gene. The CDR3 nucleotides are TGTGCCAGCAGCGCCGACAGCGCCTCCTATAAGTCACATTTT. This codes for CASSADSASYKSHF.